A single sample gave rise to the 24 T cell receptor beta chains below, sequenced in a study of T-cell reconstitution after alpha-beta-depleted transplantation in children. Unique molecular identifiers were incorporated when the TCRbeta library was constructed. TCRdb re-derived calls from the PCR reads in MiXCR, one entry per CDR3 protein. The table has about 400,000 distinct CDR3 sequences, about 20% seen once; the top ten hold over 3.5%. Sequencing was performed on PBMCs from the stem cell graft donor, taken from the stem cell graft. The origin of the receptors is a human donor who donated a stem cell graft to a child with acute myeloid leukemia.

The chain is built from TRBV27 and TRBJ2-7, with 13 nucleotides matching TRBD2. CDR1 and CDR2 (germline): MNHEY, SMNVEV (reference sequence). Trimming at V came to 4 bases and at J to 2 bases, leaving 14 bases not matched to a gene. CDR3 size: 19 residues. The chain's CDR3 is CASSWSGTGGLAGAYEQYF. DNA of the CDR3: TGTGCCAGCAGTTGGTCCGGGACAGGAGGACTAGCGGGGGCCTACGAGCAGTACTTC.

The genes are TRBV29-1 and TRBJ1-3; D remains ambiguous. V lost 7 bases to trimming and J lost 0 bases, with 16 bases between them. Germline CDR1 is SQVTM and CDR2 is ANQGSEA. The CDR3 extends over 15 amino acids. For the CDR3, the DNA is TGCAGCGCCGAGGCCCCGGCCGTCTCTGGAAACACCATATATTTT. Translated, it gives CSAEAPAVSGNTIYF.

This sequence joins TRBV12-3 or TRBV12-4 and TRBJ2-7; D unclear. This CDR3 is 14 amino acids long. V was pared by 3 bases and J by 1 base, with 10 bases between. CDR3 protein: CASSFFAESYEQYF. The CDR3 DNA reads TGTGCCAGCAGTTTTTTTGCGGAGTCCTACGAGCAGTACTTC.

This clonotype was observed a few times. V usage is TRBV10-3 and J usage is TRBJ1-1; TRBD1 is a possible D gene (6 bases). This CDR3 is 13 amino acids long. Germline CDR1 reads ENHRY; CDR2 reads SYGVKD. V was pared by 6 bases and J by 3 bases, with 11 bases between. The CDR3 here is CAISSDRDTEAFF. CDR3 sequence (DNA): TGTGCCATCAGCTCGGACAGAGACACTGAAGCTTTCTTT.

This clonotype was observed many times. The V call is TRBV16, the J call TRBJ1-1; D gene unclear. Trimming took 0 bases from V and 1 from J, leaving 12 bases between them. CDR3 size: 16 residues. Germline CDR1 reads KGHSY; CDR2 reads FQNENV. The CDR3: CASSQSLSPQNTEAFF. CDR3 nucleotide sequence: TGTGCCAGCAGCCAATCTCTGAGTCCACAGAACACTGAAGCTTTCTTT. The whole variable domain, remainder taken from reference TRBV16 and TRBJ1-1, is GEEVAQTPKHLVRGEGQKAKLYCAPIKGHSYVFWYQQVLKNEFKFLISFQNENVFDETGMPKERFSAKCLPNSPCSLEIQATKLEDSAVYFCASSQSLSPQNTEAFFGQGTRLTVV.

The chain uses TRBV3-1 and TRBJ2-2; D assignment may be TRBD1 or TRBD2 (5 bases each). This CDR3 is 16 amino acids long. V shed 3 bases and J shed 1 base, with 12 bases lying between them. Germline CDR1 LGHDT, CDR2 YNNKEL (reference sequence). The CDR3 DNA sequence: TGTGCCAGCAGCCACACGGGACCCTTGAACACCGGGGAGCTGTTTTTT. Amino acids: CASSHTGPLNTGELFF. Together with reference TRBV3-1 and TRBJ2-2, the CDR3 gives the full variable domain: DTAVSQTPKYLVTQMGNDKSIKCEQNLGHDTMYWYKQDSKKFLKIMFSYNNKELIINETVPNRFSPKSPDKAHLNLHINSLELGDSAVYFCASSHTGPLNTGELFFGEGSRLTVL.

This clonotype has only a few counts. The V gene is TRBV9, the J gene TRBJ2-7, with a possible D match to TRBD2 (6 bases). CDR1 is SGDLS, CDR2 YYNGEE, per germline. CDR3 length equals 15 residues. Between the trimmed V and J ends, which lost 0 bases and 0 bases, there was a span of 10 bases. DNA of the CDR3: TGTGCCAGCAGCGTAGCCTTGGGGGGCTCCTACGAGCAGTACTTC. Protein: CASSVALGGSYEQYF.

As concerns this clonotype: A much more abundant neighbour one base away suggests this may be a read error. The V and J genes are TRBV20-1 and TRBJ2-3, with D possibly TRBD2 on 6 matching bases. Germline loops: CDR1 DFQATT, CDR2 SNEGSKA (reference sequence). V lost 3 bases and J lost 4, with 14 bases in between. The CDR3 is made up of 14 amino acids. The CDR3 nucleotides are TGCAGTGCTAGGGGGACTGGCTCCCCAGATACGCAGTATTTT. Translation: CSARGTGSPDTQYF.

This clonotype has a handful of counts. The CDR3, as DNA: TGTGCCAGCATTCCAAGGTCTAGCGTGAATGAGCAGTTCTTC. Encoded protein: CASIPRSSVNEQFF. This chain uses TRBV12-3 or TRBV12-4 with TRBJ2-1; maybe TRBD2 (6 bases). V gave up 7 bases and J gave up 7 bases, with 17 bases separating them. This CDR3 spans 14 amino acids.

CDR3 in amino acids: CASYGDEQFF. DNA of the CDR3: TGTGCCAGCTACGGGGATGAGCAGTTCTTC. The V gene is TRBV7-9, the J gene TRBJ2-1; a weak D match, TRBD2 (5 bases). The CDR3 spans 10 residues. The V end was cut by 8 bases, the J end by 8 bases, with 7 bases between. The germline V gene encodes CDR1 SEHNR and CDR2 FQNEAQ (reference sequence).

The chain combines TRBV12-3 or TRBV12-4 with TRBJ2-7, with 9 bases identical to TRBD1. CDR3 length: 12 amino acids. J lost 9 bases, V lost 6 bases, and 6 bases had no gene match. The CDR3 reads CASRGTGWGQYF. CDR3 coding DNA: TGTGCCAGCAGGGGGACAGGGTGGGGGCAGTACTTC.

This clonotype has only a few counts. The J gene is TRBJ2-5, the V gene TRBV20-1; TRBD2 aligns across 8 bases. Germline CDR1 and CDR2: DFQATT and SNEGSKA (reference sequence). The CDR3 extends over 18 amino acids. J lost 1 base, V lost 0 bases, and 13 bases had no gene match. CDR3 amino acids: CSARDEEAGLGFQETQYF. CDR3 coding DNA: TGCAGTGCTAGAGATGAAGAGGCGGGACTAGGCTTCCAAGAGACCCAGTACTTC.

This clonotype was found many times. CDR3 sequence reads: CSGAASSSYNEQFF. The CDR3 coding sequence is TGCAGTGGCGCGGCAAGTAGCTCCTACAATGAGCAGTTCTTC. This chain joins TRBV20-1 and TRBJ2-1; D call uncertain. Trimming took off 7 bases at V and 0 bases at J, with 13 bases between the two ends. CDR3 size: 14 residues. In germline, CDR1 is DFQATT, CDR2 SNEGSKA (reference sequence).

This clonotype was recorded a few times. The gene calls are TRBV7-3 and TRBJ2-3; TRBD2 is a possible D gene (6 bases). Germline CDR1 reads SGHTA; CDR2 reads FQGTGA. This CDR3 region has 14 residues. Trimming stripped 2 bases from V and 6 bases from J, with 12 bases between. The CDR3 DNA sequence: TGTGCCAGCAGCTTAGTGTCTAGCGTGGATACGCAGTATTTT. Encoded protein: CASSLVSSVDTQYF. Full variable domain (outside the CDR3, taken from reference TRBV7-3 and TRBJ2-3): GAGVSQTPSNKVTEKGKYVELRCDPISGHTALYWYRQSLGQGPEFLIYFQGTGAADDSGLPNDRFFAVRPEGSVSTLKIQRTERGDSAVYLCASSLVSSVDTQYFGPGTRLTVL.

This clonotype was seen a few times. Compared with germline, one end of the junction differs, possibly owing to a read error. The CDR3 DNA reads TGTGCCAGCAGCCCCACGAGCGGATCCTTCGAGCAGTACTTC. Its protein is CASSPTSGSFEQYF. This chain links TRBV3-1 with TRBJ2-7, with D possibly matching TRBD2 (5 bases). From germline, CDR1 is LGHDT and CDR2 YNNKEL (reference sequence). This CDR3 contains 14 residues.

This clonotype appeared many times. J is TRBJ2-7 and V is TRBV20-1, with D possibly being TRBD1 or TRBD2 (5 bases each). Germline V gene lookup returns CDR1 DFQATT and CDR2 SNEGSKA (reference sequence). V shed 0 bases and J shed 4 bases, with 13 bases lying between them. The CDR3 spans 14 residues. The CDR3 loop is CSARDLRGGYEQYF. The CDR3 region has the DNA TGCAGTGCTAGAGATCTTAGGGGCGGGTACGAGCAGTACTTC.

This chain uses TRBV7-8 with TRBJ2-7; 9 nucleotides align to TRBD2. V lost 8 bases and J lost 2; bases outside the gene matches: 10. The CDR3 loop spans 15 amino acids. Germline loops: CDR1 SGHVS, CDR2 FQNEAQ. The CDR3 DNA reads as TGTGCCAGCGATAAAGGGTCTAGCGGGACCTACGAGCAGTACTTC. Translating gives CASDKGSSGTYEQYF. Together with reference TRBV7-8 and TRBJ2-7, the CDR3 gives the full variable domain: GAGVSQSPRYKVAKRGQDVALRCDPISGHVSLFWYQQALGQGPEFLTYFQNEAQLDKSGLPSDRFFAERPEGSVSTLKIQRTQQEDSAVYLCASDKGSSGTYEQYFGPGTRLTVT.

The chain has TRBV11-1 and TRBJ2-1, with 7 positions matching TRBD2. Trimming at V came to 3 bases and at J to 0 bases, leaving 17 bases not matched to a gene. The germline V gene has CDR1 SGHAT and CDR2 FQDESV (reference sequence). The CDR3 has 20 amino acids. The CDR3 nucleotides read TGTGCCAGCAGCTTGCGGGAGAAAATCGGGGCGGATAGCTCCTACAATGAGCAGTTCTTC. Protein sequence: CASSLREKIGADSSYNEQFF.

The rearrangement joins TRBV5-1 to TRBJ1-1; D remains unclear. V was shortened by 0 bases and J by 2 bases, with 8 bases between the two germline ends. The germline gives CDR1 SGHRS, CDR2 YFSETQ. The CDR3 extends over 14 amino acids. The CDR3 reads CASSLVAPNTEAFF. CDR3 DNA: TGCGCCAGCAGCTTGGTGGCACCCAACACTGAAGCTTTCTTT.

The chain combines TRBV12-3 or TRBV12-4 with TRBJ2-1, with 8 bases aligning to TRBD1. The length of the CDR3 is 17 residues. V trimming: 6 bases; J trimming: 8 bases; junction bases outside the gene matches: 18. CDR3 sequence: CASRRHGQGNQAYEQFF. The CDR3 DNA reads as TGTGCCAGCAGGCGACATGGACAGGGCAACCAAGCCTATGAGCAGTTCTTC.

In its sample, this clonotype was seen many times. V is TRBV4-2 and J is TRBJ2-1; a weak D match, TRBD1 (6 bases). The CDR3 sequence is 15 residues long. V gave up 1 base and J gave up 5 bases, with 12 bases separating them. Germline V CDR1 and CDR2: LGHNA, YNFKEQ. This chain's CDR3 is CASSQATGRNNEQFF. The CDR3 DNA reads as TGTGCCAGCAGCCAAGCAACAGGGCGAAACAATGAGCAGTTCTTC.

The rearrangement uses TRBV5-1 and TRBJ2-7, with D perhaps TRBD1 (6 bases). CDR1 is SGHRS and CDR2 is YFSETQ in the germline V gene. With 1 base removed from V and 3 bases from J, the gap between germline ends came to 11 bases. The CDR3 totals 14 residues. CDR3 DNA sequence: TGCGCCAGCAGCTTGTCAGGGGACAACTACGAGCAGTACTTC. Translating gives CASSLSGDNYEQYF.

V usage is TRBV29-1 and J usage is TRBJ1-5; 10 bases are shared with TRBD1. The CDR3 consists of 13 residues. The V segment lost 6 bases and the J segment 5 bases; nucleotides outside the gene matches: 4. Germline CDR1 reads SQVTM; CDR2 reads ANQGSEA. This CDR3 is CSVATGGDQPQHF. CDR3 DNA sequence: TGCAGCGTGGCGACAGGGGGCGATCAGCCCCAGCATTTT.

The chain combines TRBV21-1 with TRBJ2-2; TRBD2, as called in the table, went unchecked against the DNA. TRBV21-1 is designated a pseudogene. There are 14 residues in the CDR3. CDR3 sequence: CASRLAGGPGELFF. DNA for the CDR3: TGTGCCAGCCGACTAGCGGGAGGGCCCGGGGAGCTGTTTTTT.